This TCR beta chain was observed in a study of a mutant IDH1 vaccine in newly diagnosed glioma. Study-wide context: The therapy given earlier, which was standard therapy, consisted of radiotherapy, temozolomide, or both, and most of the patients received both.

V lost 6 bases to trimming and J lost 7 bases; unmatched junction nucleotides: 13. In germline, CDR1 is MDHEN, CDR2 SYDVKM. This CDR3 comprises 15 residues. The table came from immunoSEQ multiplex PCR; TCRdb's copy has only in-frame clones and leaves some out. The table has around 30,000 clones, roughly 90% seen once. This clone was observed a single time. Antigen: not known. Time point indicated: week 23, last vaccination. The content of each vaccine dose was 300 ug of mutant IDH1 20-mer peptide, and topical imiquimod accompanied it. This chain links TRBV28 with TRBJ2-7; 9 bases align to TRBD1. The input for sequencing was PBMCs, taken from a glioma patient whose treatment included an IDH1 peptide vaccine. The receptor was isolated from a man in his forties or fifties with glioma. Here the CDR3 reads CASSQPGQGLPEQYF. The CDR3 nucleotides read TGTGCCAGCAGCCAACCGGGACAGGGTCTACCGGAGCAGTACTTC.